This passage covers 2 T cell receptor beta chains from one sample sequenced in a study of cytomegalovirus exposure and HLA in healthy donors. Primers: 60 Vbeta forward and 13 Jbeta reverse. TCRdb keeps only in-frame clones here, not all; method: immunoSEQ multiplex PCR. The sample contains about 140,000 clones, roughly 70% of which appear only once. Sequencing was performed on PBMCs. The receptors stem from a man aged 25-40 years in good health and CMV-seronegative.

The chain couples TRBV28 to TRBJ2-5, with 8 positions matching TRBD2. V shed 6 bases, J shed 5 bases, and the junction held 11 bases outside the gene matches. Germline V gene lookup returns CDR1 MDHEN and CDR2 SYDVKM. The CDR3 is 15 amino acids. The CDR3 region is CASRARDGRVETQYF. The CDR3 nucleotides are TGTGCCAGCAGGGCCCGGGACGGGAGGGTGGAGACCCAGTACTTC.

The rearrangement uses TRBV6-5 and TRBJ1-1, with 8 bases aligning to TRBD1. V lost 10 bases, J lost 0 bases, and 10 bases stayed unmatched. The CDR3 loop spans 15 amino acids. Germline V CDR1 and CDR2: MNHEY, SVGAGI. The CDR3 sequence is CATQPQGDMNTEAFF. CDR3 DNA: TGTGCCACTCAACCACAGGGGGATATGAACACTGAAGCTTTCTTT.